This T cell receptor beta chain emerged from a study of Ad26.COV2.S vaccination and SARS-CoV-2 variants. The overall study: Intramuscularly, Ad26.COV2.S was given either once or twice, 56 days apart.

Generated by immunoSEQ multiplex PCR, the TCRdb table keeps only in-frame clones and is missing some. Among hundreds of thousands of clones listed, approximately 86% were seen once. The treatment here: some 20 received Ad26.COV2.S at low or high dose, single or two shots; several received placebo; per-sample allocation not given. Following the first vaccine or placebo injection, samples were taken on day 63. This clone was observed a single time. There are 15 residues in the CDR3. The V and J ends lost 4 bases and 1 base respectively, with 12 bases between them. Germline CDR1 LNHNV, CDR2 YYDKDF (reference sequence).

This rearrangement joins TRBV15 to TRBJ2-3; possibly TRBD1 or TRBD2 for D (5 bases each). The sequenced sample was peripheral blood, obtained in a trial of Ad26.COV2.S vaccine versus placebo. This clonotype was obtained from a person between 18 and 59 years old who received the Ad26.COV2.S COVID-19 vaccine or a placebo. CDR3: CATSISGPGTDTQYF. The DNA for the CDR3 is TGTGCCACCAGCATTTCGGGACCTGGCACAGATACGCAGTATTTT.